This T cell receptor (beta chain) was retrieved from a study of lymphopenia after photon versus proton radiotherapy. Findings and caveats of the study: Under photons, naive T cells and diversity fell while effector/memory populations rose. After lymphocyte nadir, photon-treated repertoires showed oligoclonal expansion, especially CD8+ Temra.

For this clone: Its antigen is still unknown.

The germline CDR1 and CDR2 sequences are SGHTA and FQGNSA. The V end lost 5 bases, the J end lost 0 bases, and 11 bases lay between the germline ends. This CDR3 is 15 amino acids long. The method was immunoSEQ multiplex PCR; TCRdb's version includes in-frame clones alone and lacks a portion of them. The sample records around 160,000 clones, approximately 86% being singletons. This chain uses TRBV7-2 with TRBJ2-1; D may correspond to TRBD1 or TRBD2 (6 bases each). The TCR sequence derives from a middle-aged man with gastric cancer. The source material was peripheral blood, sampled from a patient treated with photon-based radiotherapy. CDR3 sequence (DNA): TGTGCCAGCAGCGCCCGGGGGCCCTCCTACAATGAGCAGTTCTTC. This codes for CASSARGPSYNEQFF.